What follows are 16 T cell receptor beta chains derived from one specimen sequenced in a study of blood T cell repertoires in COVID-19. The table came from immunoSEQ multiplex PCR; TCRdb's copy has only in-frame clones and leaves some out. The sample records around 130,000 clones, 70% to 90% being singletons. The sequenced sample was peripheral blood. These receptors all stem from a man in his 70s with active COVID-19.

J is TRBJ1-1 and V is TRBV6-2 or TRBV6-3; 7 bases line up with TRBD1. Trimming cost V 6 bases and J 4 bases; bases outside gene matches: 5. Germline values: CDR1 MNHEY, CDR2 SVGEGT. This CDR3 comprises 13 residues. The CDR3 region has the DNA TGTGCCAGCAGCCTGACAGGGTTCACTGAAGCTTTCTTT. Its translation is CASSLTGFTEAFF.

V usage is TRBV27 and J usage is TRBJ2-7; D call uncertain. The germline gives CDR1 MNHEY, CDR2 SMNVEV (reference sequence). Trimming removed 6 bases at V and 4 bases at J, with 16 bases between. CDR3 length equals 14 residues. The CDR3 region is CASRIRHADYEQYF. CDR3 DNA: TGTGCCAGCAGAATTCGGCATGCGGATTACGAGCAGTACTTC.

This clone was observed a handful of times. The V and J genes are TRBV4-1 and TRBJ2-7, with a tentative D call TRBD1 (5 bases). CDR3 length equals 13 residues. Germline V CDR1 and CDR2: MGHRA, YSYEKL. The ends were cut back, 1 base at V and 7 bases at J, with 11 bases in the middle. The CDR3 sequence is CASSQVRRQEQYF. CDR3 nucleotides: TGCGCCAGCAGCCAAGTACGACGACAGGAGCAGTACTTC.

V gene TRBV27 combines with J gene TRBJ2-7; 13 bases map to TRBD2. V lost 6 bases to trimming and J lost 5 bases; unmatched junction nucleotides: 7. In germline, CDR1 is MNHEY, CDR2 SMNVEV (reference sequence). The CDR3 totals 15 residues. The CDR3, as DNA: TGTGCCAGCAGCTTAGGACTAGCGGGAGAGGACGAGCAGTACTTC. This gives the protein CASSLGLAGEDEQYF.

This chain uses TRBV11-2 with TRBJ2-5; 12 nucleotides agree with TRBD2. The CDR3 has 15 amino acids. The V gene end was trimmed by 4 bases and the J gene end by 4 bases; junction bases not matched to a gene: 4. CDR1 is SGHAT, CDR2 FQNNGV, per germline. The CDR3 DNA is TGTGCCAGCAGCTCCCGGACTAGCGGGGCAGAGACCCAGTACTTC. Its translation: CASSSRTSGAETQYF.

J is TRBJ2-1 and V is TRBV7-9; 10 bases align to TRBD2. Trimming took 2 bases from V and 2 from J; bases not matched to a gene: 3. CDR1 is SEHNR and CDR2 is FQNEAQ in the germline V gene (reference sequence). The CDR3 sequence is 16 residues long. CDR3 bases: TGTGCCAGCAGCTTAAGCGGGAGGGTGCCCTACAATGAGCAGTTCTTC. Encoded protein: CASSLSGRVPYNEQFF. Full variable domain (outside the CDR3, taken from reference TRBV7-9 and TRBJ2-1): DTGVSQNPRHKITKRGQNVTFRCDPISEHNRLYWYRQTLGQGPEFLTYFQNEAQLEKSRLLSDRFSAERPKGSFSTLEIQRTEQGDSAMYLCASSLSGRVPYNEQFFGPGTRLTVL.

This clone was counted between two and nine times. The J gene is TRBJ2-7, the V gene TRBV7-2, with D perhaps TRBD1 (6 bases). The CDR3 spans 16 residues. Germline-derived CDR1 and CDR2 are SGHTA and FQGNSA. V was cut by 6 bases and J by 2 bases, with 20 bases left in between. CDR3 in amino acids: CASREEGGVVAYEQYF. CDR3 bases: TGTGCCAGCAGAGAGGAAGGGGGTGTAGTAGCCTACGAGCAGTACTTC.

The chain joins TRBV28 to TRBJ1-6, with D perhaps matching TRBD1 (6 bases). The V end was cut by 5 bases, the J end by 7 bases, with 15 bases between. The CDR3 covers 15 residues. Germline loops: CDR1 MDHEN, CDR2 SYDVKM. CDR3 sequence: CASSQPGTQNSPLHF. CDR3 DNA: TGTGCCAGCAGTCAACCCGGGACACAAAATTCACCCCTCCACTTT. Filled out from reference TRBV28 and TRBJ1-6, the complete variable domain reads DVKVTQSSRYLVKRTGEKVFLECVQDMDHENMFWYRQDPGLGLRLIYFSYDVKMKEKGDIPEGYSVSREKKERFSLILESASTNQTSMYLCASSQPGTQNSPLHFGNGTRLTVT.

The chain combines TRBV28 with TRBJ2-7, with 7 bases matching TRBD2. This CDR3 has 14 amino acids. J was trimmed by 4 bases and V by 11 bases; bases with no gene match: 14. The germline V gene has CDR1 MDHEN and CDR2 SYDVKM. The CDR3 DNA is TGTGCCGCACCCCCGGCCTCGGGAGGATACGAGCAGTACTTC. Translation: CAAPPASGGYEQYF.

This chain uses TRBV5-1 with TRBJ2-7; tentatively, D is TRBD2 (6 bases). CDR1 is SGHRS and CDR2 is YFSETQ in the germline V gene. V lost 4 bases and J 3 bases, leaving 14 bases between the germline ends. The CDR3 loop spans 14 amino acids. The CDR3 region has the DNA TGCGCCAGCAGCCGCCAACTGGGACTCTACGAGCAGTACTTC. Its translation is CASSRQLGLYEQYF. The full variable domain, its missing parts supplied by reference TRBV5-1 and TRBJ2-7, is KAGVTQTPRYLIKTRGQQVTLSCSPISGHRSVSWYQQTPGQGLQFLFEYFSETQRNKGNFPGRFSGRQFSNSRSEMNVSTLELGDSALYLCASSRQLGLYEQYFGPGTRLTVT.

The CDR3 region is CASGRQGGNEKLFF. The CDR3 DNA is TGTGCCAGCGGCAGACAGGGAGGTAATGAAAAACTGTTTTTT. The chain combines TRBV25-1 with TRBJ1-4; 7 bases fit TRBD1. Germline V gene data show CDR1 as MGHDK and CDR2 as SYGVNS. This CDR3 is 14 amino acids long. V gave up 8 bases and J gave up 4 bases; unmatched junction bases: 7.

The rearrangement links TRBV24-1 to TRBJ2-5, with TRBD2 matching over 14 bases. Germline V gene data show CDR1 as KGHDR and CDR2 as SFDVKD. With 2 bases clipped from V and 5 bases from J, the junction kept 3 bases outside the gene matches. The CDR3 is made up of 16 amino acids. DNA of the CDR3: TGTGCCACCAGTGATTCCAGACTAGCGGGGGGGGAGACCCAGTACTTC. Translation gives CATSDSRLAGGETQYF.

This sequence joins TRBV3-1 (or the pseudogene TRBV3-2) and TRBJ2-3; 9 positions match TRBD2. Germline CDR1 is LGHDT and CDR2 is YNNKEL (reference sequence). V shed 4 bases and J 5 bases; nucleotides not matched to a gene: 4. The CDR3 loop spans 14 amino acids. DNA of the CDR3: TGTGCCAGCAGCCCAGCGGGAGGCGTAGATACGCAGTATTTT. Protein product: CASSPAGGVDTQYF.

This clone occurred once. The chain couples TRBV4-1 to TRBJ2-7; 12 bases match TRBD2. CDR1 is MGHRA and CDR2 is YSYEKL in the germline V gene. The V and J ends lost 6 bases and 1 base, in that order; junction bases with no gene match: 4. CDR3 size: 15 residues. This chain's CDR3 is CASRPTSGGSYEQYF. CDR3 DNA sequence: TGCGCCAGCAGACCGACTAGCGGGGGTTCCTACGAGCAGTACTTC.

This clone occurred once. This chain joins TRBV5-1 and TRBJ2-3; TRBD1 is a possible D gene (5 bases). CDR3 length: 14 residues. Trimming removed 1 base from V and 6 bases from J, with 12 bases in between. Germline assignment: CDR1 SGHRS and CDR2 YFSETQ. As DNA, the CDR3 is TGCGCCAGCAGCTTGCAAGTGACAGAGGATACGCAGTATTTT. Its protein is CASSLQVTEDTQYF.

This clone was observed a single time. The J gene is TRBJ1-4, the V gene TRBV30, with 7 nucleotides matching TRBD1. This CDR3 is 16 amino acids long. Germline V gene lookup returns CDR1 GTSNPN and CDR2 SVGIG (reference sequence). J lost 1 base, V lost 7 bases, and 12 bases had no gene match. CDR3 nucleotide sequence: TGTGCCTCCACCCCCGACAGGGTAGAAACTAATGAAAAACTGTTTTTT. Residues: CASTPDRVETNEKLFF.